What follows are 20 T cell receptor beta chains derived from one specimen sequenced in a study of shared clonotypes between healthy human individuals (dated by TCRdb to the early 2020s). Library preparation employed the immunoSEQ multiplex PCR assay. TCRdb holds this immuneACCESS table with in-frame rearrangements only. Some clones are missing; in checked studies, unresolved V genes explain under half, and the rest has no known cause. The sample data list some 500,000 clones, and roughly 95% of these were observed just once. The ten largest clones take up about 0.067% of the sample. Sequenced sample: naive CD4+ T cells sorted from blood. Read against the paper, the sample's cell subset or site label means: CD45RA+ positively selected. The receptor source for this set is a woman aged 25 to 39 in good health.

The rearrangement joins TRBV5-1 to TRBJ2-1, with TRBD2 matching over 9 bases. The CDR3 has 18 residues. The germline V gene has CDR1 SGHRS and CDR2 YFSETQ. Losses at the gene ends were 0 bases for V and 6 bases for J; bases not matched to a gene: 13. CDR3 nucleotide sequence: TGCGCCAGCAGCTTGGCCCGCGGGATGGCTAGCGGGATCAATGAGCAGTTCTTC. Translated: CASSLARGMASGINEQFF. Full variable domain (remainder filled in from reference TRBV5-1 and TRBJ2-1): KAGVTQTPRYLIKTRGQQVTLSCSPISGHRSVSWYQQTPGQGLQFLFEYFSETQRNKGNFPGRFSGRQFSNSRSEMNVSTLELGDSALYLCASSLARGMASGINEQFFGPGTRLTVL.

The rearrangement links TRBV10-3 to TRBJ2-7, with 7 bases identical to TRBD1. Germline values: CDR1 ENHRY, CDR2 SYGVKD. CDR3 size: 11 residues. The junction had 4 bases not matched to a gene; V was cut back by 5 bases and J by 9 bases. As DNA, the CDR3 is TGTGCCATCAGTCGACAGGGAGCGCAGTACTTC. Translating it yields CAISRQGAQYF.

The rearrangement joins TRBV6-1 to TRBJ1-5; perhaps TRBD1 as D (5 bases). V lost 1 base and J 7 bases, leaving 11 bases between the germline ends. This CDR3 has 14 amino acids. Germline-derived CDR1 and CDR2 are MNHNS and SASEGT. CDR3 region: CASSEGGLRQPQHF. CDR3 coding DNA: TGTGCCAGCAGTGAAGGGGGGTTGCGGCAGCCCCAGCATTTT.

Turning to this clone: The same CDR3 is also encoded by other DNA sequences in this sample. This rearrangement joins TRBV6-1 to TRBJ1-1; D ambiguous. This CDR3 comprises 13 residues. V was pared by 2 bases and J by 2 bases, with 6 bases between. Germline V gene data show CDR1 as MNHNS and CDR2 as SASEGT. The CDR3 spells CASSERPNTEAFF. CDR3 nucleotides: TGTGCCAGCAGTGAAAGGCCTAACACTGAAGCTTTCTTT.

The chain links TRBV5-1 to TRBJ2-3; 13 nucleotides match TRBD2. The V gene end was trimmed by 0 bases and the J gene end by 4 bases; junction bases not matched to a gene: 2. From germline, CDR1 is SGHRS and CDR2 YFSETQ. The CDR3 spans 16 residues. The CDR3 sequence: CASSLGGLAGADTQYF. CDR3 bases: TGCGCCAGCAGCTTGGGTGGACTAGCGGGAGCAGATACGCAGTATTTT. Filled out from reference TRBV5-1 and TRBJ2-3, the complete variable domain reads KAGVTQTPRYLIKTRGQQVTLSCSPISGHRSVSWYQQTPGQGLQFLFEYFSETQRNKGNFPGRFSGRQFSNSRSEMNVSTLELGDSALYLCASSLGGLAGADTQYFGPGTRLTVL.

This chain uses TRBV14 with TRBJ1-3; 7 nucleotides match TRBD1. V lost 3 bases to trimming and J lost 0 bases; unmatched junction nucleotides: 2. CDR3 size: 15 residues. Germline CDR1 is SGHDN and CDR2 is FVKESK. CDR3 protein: CASSQGTVSGNTIYF. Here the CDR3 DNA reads TGTGCCAGCAGCCAGGGGACAGTCTCTGGAAACACCATATATTTT.

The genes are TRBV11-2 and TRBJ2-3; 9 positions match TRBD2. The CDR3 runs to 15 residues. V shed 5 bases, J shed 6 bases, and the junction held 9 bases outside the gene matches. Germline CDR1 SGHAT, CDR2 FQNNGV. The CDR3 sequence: CASSGSTSGGDTQYF. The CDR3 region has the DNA TGTGCCAGCAGCGGATCGACTAGCGGAGGGGATACGCAGTATTTT.

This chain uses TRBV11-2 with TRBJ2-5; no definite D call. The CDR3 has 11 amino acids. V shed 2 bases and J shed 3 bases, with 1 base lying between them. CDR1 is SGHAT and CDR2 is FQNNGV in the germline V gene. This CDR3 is CASSLKETQYF. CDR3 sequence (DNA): TGTGCCAGCAGCTTAAAAGAGACCCAGTACTTC.

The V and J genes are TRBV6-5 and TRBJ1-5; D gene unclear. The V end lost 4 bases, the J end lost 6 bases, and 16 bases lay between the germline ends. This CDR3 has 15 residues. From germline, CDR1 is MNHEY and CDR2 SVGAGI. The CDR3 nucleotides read TGTGCCAGCAGTTTGATCAGGCCCGGCGGTCAGCCCCAGCATTTT. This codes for CASSLIRPGGQPQHF.

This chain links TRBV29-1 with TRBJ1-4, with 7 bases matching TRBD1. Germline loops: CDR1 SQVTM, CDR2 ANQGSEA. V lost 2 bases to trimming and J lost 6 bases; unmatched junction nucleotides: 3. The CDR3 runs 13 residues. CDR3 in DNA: TGCAGCGTTGAAAAACAGGGGTATGAAAAACTGTTTTTT. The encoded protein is CSVEKQGYEKLFF.

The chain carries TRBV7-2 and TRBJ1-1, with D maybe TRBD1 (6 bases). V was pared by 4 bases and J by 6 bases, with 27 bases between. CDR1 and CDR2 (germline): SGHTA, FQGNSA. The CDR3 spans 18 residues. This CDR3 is CASSSNREKPPFSPEAFF. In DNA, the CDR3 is TGTGCCAGCAGCTCAAACAGGGAAAAGCCGCCCTTCTCCCCTGAAGCTTTCTTT.

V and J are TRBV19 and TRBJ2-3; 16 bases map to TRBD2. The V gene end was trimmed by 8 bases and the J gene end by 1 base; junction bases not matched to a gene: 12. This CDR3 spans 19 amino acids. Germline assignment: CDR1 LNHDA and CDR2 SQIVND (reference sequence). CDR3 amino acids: CASSYSGTSGRARTDTQYF. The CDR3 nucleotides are TGTGCCAGTTCCTACTCCGGGACTAGCGGGAGGGCCCGCACAGATACGCAGTATTTT.

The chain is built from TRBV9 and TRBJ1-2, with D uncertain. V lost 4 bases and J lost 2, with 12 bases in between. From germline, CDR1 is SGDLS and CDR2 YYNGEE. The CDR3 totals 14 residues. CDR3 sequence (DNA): TGTGCCAGCAGCCCCAGCGTTGGAAACTATGGCTACACCTTC. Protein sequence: CASSPSVGNYGYTF.

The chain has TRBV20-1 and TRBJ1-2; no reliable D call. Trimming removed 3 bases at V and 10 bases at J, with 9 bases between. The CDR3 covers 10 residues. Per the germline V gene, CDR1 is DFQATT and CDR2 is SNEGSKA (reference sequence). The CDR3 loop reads CSARTRFYTF. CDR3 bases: TGCAGTGCTAGGACGAGATTCTACACCTTC.

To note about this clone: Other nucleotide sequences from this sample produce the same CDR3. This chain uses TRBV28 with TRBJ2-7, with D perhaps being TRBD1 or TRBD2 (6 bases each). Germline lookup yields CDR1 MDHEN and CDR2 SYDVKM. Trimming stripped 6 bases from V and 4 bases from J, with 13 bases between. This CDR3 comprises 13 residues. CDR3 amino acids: CASSRGPSYEQYF. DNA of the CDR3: TGTGCCAGCAGCCGGGGGCCTTCGTACGAGCAGTACTTC.

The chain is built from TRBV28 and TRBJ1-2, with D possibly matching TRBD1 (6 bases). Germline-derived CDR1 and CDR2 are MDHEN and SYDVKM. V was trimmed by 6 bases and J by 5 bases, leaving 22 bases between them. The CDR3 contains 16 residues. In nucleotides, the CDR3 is TGTGCCAGCAGCAGTACAGGGTACCACTACTATTATGGCTACACCTTC. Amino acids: CASSSTGYHYYYGYTF.

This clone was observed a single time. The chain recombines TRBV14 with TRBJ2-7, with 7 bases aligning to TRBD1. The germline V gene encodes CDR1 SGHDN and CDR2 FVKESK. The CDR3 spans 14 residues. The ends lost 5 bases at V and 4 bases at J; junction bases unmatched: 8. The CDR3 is CASSFLDRAYEQYF. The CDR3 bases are TGTGCCAGCAGCTTTCTCGACAGGGCGTACGAGCAGTACTTC.

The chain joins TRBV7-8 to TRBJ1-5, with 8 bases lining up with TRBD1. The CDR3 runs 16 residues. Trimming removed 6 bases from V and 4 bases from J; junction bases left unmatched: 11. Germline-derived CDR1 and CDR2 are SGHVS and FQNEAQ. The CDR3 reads CASRNDRGRRNQPQHF. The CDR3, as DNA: TGTGCCAGCAGGAACGACAGGGGCCGAAGAAATCAGCCCCAGCATTTT.

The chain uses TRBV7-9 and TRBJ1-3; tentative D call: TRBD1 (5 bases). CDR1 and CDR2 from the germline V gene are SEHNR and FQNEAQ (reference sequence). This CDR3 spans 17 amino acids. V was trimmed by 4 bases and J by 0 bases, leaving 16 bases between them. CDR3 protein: CASSSPRDAHSGNTIYF. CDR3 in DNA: TGTGCCAGCAGCTCACCCCGGGACGCACACTCTGGAAACACCATATATTTT. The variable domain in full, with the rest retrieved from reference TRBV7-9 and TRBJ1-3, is DTGVSQNPRHKITKRGQNVTFRCDPISEHNRLYWYRQTLGQGPEFLTYFQNEAQLEKSRLLSDRFSAERPKGSFSTLEIQRTEQGDSAMYLCASSSPRDAHSGNTIYFGEGSWLTVV.

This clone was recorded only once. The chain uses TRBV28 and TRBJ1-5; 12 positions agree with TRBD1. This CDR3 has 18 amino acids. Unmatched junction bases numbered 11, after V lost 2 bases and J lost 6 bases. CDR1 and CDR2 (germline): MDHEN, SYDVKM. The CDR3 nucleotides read TGTGCCAGCAGTTTAGCCCGCCGGGACAGGGGGCAGGGTCAGCCCCAGCATTTT. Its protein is CASSLARRDRGQGQPQHF.